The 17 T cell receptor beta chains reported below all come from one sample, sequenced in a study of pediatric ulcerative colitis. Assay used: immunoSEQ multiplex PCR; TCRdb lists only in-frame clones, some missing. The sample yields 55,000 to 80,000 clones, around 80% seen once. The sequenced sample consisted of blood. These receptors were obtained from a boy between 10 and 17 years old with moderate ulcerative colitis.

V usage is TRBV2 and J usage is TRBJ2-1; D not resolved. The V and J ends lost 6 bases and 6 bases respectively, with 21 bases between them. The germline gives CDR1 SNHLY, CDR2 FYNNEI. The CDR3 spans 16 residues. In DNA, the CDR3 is TGTGCCAGCAGGGCAACCGGGCCGTACCCCTCCAATGAGCAGTTCTTC. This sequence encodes CASRATGPYPSNEQFF.

In DNA form, the CDR3 reads TGTGCCCTAGGGCGGGAACCGATTAGCACAGATACGCAGTATTTT. Amino acid sequence: CALGREPISTDTQYF. The rearrangement uses TRBV30 and TRBJ2-3, with D tentatively TRBD2 (6 bases). Germline-derived CDR1 and CDR2 are GTSNPN and SVGIG (reference sequence). The V end lost 8 bases, the J end lost 0 bases, and 18 bases lay between the germline ends. This CDR3 has 15 amino acids.

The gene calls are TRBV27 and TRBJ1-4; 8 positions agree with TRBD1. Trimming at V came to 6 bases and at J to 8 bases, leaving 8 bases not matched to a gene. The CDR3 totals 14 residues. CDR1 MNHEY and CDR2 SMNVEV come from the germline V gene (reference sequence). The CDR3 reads CASSRRGLREKLFF. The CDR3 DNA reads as TGTGCCAGCAGCCGCAGGGGGCTAAGGGAAAAACTGTTTTTT.

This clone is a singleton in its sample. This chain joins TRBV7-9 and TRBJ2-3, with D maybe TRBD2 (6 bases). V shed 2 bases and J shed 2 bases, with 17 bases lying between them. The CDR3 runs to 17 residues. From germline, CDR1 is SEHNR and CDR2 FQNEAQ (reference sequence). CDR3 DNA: TGTGCCAGCAGCTTAAGGGGTTGGATAGCGGACACAGATACGCAGTATTTT. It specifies CASSLRGWIADTDTQYF. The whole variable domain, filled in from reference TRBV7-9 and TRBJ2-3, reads DTGVSQNPRHKITKRGQNVTFRCDPISEHNRLYWYRQTLGQGPEFLTYFQNEAQLEKSRLLSDRFSAERPKGSFSTLEIQRTEQGDSAMYLCASSLRGWIADTDTQYFGPGTRLTVL.

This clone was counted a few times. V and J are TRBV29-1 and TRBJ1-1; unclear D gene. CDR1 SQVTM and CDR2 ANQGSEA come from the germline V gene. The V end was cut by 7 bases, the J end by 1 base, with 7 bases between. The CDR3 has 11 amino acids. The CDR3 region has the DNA TGCAGCGGAGTTAAGAACACTGAAGCTTTCTTT. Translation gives CSGVKNTEAFF.

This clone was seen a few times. Here the CDR3 DNA reads TGTGCCAGTAGTGACAGGGGACCGACCGGCGTGGGGTACCAAGAGACCCAGTACTTC. This gives the protein CASSDRGPTGVGYQETQYF. The chain uses TRBV19 and TRBJ2-5; 8 bases are shared with TRBD1. Looked up from germline, CDR1 is LNHDA and CDR2 is SQIVND (reference sequence). The CDR3 is 19 amino acids. The J segment lost 0 bases and the V segment lost 5 bases, leaving 17 bases of the junction unmatched.

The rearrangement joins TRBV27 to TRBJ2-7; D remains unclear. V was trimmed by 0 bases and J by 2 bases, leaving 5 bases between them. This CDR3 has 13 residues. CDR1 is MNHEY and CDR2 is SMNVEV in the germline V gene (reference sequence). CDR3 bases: TGTGCCAGCAGTTTATCCTCCCCCTACGAGCAGTACTTC. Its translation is CASSLSSPYEQYF.

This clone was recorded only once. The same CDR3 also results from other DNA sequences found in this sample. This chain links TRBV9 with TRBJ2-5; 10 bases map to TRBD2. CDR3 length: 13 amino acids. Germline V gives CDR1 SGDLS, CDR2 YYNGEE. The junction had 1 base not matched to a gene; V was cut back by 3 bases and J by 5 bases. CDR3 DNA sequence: TGTGCCAGCAGCGCGGGACTAGCGGAGACCCAGTACTTC. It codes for CASSAGLAETQYF.

For the CDR3, the DNA is TGCGCCAGCAGCGGACAGGGGGTACAAGAGACCCAGTACTTC. Translation gives CASSGQGVQETQYF. This rearrangement joins TRBV5-1 to TRBJ2-5, with 10 bases fitting TRBD1. The V segment lost 4 bases and the J segment 2 bases; nucleotides outside the gene matches: 2. CDR3 length equals 14 residues. The germline V gene has CDR1 SGHRS and CDR2 YFSETQ.

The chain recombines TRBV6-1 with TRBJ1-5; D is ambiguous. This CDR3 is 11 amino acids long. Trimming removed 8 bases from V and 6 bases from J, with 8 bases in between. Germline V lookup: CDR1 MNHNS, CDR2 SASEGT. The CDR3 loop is CASSEVQPQHF. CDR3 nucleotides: TGTGCCAGCTCGGAAGTTCAGCCCCAGCATTTT.

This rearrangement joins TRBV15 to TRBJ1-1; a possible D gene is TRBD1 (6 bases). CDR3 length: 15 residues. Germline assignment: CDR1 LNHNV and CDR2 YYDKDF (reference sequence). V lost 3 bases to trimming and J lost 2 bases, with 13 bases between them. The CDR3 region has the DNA TGTGCCACCAGCAGGAACAGGGCGAGAAACACTGAAGCTTTCTTT. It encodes CATSRNRARNTEAFF.

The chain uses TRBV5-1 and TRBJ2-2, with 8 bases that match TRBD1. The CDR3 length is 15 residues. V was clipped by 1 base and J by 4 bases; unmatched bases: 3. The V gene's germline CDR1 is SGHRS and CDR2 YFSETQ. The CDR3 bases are TGCGCCAGCAGCTTGAAGGGACAGGCCACCGGGGAGCTGTTTTTT. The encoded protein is CASSLKGQATGELFF. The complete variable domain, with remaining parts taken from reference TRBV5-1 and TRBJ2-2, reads KAGVTQTPRYLIKTRGQQVTLSCSPISGHRSVSWYQQTPGQGLQFLFEYFSETQRNKGNFPGRFSGRQFSNSRSEMNVSTLELGDSALYLCASSLKGQATGELFFGEGSRLTVL.

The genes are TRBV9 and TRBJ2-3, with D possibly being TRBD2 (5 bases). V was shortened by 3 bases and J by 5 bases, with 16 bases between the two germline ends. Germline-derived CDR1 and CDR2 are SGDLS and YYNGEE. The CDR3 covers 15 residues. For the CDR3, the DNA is TGTGCCAGCAGCGGGAGCGCGGGCCTACTAGATACGCAGTATTTT. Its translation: CASSGSAGLLDTQYF.

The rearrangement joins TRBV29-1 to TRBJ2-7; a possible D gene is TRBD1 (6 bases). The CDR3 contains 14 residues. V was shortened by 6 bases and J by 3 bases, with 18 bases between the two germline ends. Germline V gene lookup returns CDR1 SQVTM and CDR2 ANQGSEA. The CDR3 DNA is TGCAGCGTCGAGGTTGGGGGCCCTATCTACGAGCAGTACTTC. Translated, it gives CSVEVGGPIYEQYF.

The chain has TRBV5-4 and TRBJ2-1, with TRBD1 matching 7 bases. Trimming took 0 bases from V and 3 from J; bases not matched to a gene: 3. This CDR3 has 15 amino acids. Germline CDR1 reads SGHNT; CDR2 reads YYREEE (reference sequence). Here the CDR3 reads CASSLEGTVYNEQFF. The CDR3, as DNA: TGTGCCAGCAGCTTGGAAGGGACAGTCTACAATGAGCAGTTCTTC.

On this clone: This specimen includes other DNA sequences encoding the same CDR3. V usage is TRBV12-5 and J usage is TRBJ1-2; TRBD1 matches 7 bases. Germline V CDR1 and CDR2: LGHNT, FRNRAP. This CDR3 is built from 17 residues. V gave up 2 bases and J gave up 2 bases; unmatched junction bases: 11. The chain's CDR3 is CASGLLHPGQTNYGYTF. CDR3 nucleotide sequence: TGTGCTAGTGGTTTGCTTCACCCGGGACAGACGAACTATGGCTACACCTTC.

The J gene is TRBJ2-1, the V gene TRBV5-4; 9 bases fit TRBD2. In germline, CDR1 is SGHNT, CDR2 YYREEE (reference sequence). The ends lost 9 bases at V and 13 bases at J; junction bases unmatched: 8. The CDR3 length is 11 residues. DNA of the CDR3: TGTGCCATCACCGGAGCGGGGGGACAGTTCTTC. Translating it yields CAITGAGGQFF.